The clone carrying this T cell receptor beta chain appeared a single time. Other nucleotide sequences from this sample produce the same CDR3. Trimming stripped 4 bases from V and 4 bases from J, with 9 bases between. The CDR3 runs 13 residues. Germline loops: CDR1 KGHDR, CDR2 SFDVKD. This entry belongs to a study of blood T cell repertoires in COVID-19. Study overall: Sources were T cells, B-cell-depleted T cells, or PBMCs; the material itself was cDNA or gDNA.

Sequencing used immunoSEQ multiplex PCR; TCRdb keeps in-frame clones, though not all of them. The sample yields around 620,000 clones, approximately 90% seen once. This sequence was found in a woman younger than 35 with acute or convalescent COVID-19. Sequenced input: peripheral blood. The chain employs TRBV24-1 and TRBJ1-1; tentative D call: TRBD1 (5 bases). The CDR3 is CATSDSGLTEAFF. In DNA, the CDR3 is TGTGCCACCAGTGACTCGGGACTCACTGAAGCTTTCTTT.